The rows below give T cell receptor beta chains drawn from one sample of a study of human T cells and chemical hapten exposure. Each CDR3 protein is one row after TCRdb ran MiXCR on the RACE reads. The sample records more than 55,000 distinct CDR3 sequences, approximately 10% being singletons. Sequences were derived from whole blood, sampled in connection with sensitization to the hapten diphenylcyclopropenone (DPC). These receptors came from a middle-aged woman with alopecia areata. Some clones in this sample may be carry-over from other donors' samples. CDR3s include the opening cysteine and the closing phenylalanine or tryptophan. Fields, in order: J gene, clone size, D gene, CDR3 length, V gene, CDR3 DNA, CDR3 protein. D genes are given only for firm matches. Part of the rows lack a size; the others show once, few, many or a class for expanded clones.

J: TRBJ2-2
size: few
D: TRBD2
length: 19
V: TRBV11-3
DNA: TGTGCCAGCAGCTTAGACGGGAGACTAGCGGGACCGAACACCGGGGAGCTGTTTTTT
CDR3: CASSLDGRLAGPNTGELFF

J: TRBJ2-3
size: -
D: TRBD2
length: 16
V: TRBV9
DNA: TGTGCCAGCAGCGTAGGGACTAGCGGGAGCGCAGATACGCAGTATTTT
CDR3: CASSVGTSGSADTQYF

J: TRBJ2-1
size: -
D: TRBD2
length: 17
V: TRBV18
DNA: TGTGCCAGCTCACCTCGAGGACTAGCCGGTTGCTACAATGAGCAGTTCTTC
CDR3: CASSPRGLAGCYNEQFF

J: TRBJ2-7
size: many
D: -
length: 15
V: TRBV25-1
DNA: TGTGCCAGCAGTGGCCGGGACACCAGCTCCTACGAGCAGTACTTC
CDR3: CASSGRDTSSYEQYF

J: TRBJ2-1
size: few
D: -
length: 13
V: TRBV2
DNA: TGTGCCAGCCTATGGACGCGTTACAATGAGCAGTTCTTC
CDR3: CASLWTRYNEQFF

J: TRBJ2-1
size: many
D: -
length: 16
V: TRBV7-2
DNA: TGTGCCAGGGCTAATTGGGCGCTTAGCTCCTACAATGAGCAGTTCTTC
CDR3: CARANWALSSYNEQFF

J: TRBJ1-2
size: many
D: -
length: 14
V: TRBV27
DNA: TGTGCCAGCAGTTCGACACGATCTAACTATGGCTACACCTTC
CDR3: CASSSTRSNYGYTF

J: TRBJ1-1
size: few
D: -
length: 14
V: TRBV3-1
DNA: TGTGCCAGCAGCCGGAGGGGGGCGTACACTGAAGCTTTCTTT
CDR3: CASSRRGAYTEAFF

J: TRBJ2-5
size: many
D: TRBD2
length: 11
V: TRBV29-1
DNA: TGCAGCGCCTGGGAGGGCGAGACCCAGTACTTC
CDR3: CSAWEGETQYF

J: TRBJ2-4
size: -
D: -
length: 14
V: TRBV4-1
DNA: TGCGCCAGCAGCCAAGACCCTTCCGGAAACATTCAGTACTTC
CDR3: CASSQDPSGNIQYF

J: TRBJ1-1
size: many
D: -
length: 13
V: TRBV12-3/TRBV12-4
DNA: TGTGCCAGCAGTTTTATGTCGGAAACTGAAGCTTTCTTT
CDR3: CASSFMSETEAFF

J: TRBJ2-5
size: few
D: -
length: 10
V: TRBV2
DNA: TGTGCCAGCAGTGAACAGGCCCAGTACTTC
CDR3: CASSEQAQYF

J: TRBJ2-1
size: -
D: TRBD2
length: 16
V: TRBV9
DNA: TGTGCCAGCAGCACCGGACTAGCGAGCTCCTACAATGAGCAGTTCTTC
CDR3: CASSTGLASSYNEQFF

J: TRBJ2-3
size: -
D: TRBD1
length: 17
V: TRBV7-9
DNA: TGTGCCAGCAGCTTAAGGGAGACAGGGGCGACCACAGATACGCAGTATTTT
CDR3: CASSLRETGATTDTQYF

J: TRBJ2-7
size: many
D: TRBD1
length: 15
V: TRBV7-9
DNA: TGTGCCAGCAGCTTAGGGGGACAGTTGACCTACGAGCAGTACTTC
CDR3: CASSLGGQLTYEQYF

J: TRBJ2-3
size: few
D: -
length: 14
V: TRBV19
DNA: TGTGCCAGTAGTACCGAGGAGCGCACAGATACGCAGTATTTT
CDR3: CASSTEERTDTQYF

J: TRBJ2-1
size: many
D: TRBD2
length: 17
V: TRBV11-2
DNA: TGTGCCAGCAGCTCGGGGGGGACTAGCGGGAATTTGAATGAGCAGTTCTTC
CDR3: CASSSGGTSGNLNEQFF

J: TRBJ1-2
size: -
D: -
length: 13
V: TRBV27
DNA: TGTGCCAGCAGTGTCACCAGGGGAGGCGGCTACACCTTC
CDR3: CASSVTRGGGYTF

J: TRBJ1-5
size: few
D: TRBD1
length: 15
V: TRBV27
DNA: TGTGCCAGCAGAACCCAGGGGGGAAGCAATCAGCCCCAGCATTTT
CDR3: CASRTQGGSNQPQHF

J: TRBJ2-5
size: many
D: -
length: 15
V: TRBV14
DNA: TGTGCCAGCAGCCAAGCAGGGCGGGGCCAAGAGACCCAGTACTTC
CDR3: CASSQAGRGQETQYF

J: TRBJ1-2
size: many
D: -
length: 14
V: TRBV6-2/TRBV6-3
DNA: TGTGCCAGCAGTGGCGATGCTGGGCTTAGAGGCTACACCTTC
CDR3: CASSGDAGLRGYTF

J: TRBJ2-1
size: many
D: -
length: 17
V: TRBV11-2
DNA: TGTGCCAGCAGCTTAGGTTCCCGGCTAGCGATCCACAATGAGCAGTTCTTC
CDR3: CASSLGSRLAIHNEQFF

J: TRBJ2-1
size: -
D: -
length: 16
V: TRBV9
DNA: TGTGCCAGCAGCGTAGCCCCGCGGCCTTTGCATCATGAGCAGTTCTTC
CDR3: CASSVAPRPLHHEQFF

J: TRBJ1-1
size: -
D: TRBD1
length: 15
V: TRBV6-2/TRBV6-3
DNA: TGTGCCAGCAGCCCAGATCGGACAGGGAGGGGTGAAGCTTTCTTT
CDR3: CASSPDRTGRGEAFF

J: TRBJ1-1
size: few
D: -
length: 16
V: TRBV11-2
DNA: TGTGCCAGCAGCTTGAGATTCGGACAGATTTACACTGAAGCTTTCTTT
CDR3: CASSLRFGQIYTEAFF

J: TRBJ1-2
size: -
D: -
length: 11
V: TRBV28
DNA: TGTGCCAGCAGTTTTCGGCGGGGCTACACCTTC
CDR3: CASSFRRGYTF

J: TRBJ2-3
size: many
D: -
length: 19
V: TRBV6-6
DNA: TGTGCCAGCAGTTACTCTCCGGGGCAGGGCACGGGAACCACAGATACGCAGTATTTT
CDR3: CASSYSPGQGTGTTDTQYF

J: TRBJ2-3
size: many
D: TRBD2
length: 16
V: TRBV7-2
DNA: TGTGCCAGCAGCTTAGTTTTGGCGGGAGGTTTAGATACGCAGTATTTT
CDR3: CASSLVLAGGLDTQYF

J: TRBJ2-1
size: few
D: TRBD2
length: 17
V: TRBV7-8
DNA: TGTGCCAGCAGCTTAGGGCCAGCGGGGAGCTCCTACAATGAGCAGTTCTTC
CDR3: CASSLGPAGSSYNEQFF

J: TRBJ2-5
size: many
D: TRBD2
length: 20
V: TRBV30
DNA: TGTGCCTGGACCACCGGTGGGCTTCCAGGACTAGCGGGAGTAGCCGAGACCCAGTACTTC
CDR3: CAWTTGGLPGLAGVAETQYF

J: TRBJ2-1
size: -
D: -
length: 14
V: TRBV24-1
DNA: TGTGCCACCAGTAGGACAGTGATGGGCAATGAGCAGTTCTTC
CDR3: CATSRTVMGNEQFF

J: TRBJ1-4
size: many
D: TRBD1
length: 13
V: TRBV25-1
DNA: TGTGCCAGCAGTGACGGGACAGTAGAAAAACTGTTTTTT
CDR3: CASSDGTVEKLFF

J: TRBJ1-1
size: once
D: -
length: 15
V: TRBV18
DNA: TGTGCCAGCTCACCACCCCGGGCCCTAAACACTGAAGCTTTCTTT
CDR3: CASSPPRALNTEAFF

J: TRBJ2-1
size: many
D: -
length: 17
V: TRBV28
DNA: TGTGCCAGCAGTCCCCCCGGCTCAGCGGGCTCCTACAATGAGCAGTTCTTC
CDR3: CASSPPGSAGSYNEQFF

J: TRBJ2-7
size: many
D: -
length: 15
V: TRBV3-1
DNA: TGTGCCAGCAGCCAATCGTCGCGGATATCCTACGAGCAGTACTTC
CDR3: CASSQSSRISYEQYF

J: TRBJ1-1
size: few
D: TRBD1
length: 12
V: TRBV20-1
DNA: TGCAGTGCTAGGGGCCTTACAGGGGAGGCTTTCTTT
CDR3: CSARGLTGEAFF

J: TRBJ2-1
size: -
D: -
length: 14
V: TRBV29-1
DNA: TGCAGCGTTGCTCAGGACCTGGGCTATACTGAGCAGTTCTTC
CDR3: CSVAQDLGYTEQFF

J: TRBJ1-2
size: -
D: -
length: 15
V: TRBV20-1
DNA: TGCAGTGCTAGACCGTCCGGGACCCCTAACTATGGCTACACCTTC
CDR3: CSARPSGTPNYGYTF

J: TRBJ2-7
size: -
D: -
length: 12
V: TRBV12-3/TRBV12-4
DNA: TGTGCCAGCAGTCAGAGTCCCTACGAGCAGTACTTC
CDR3: CASSQSPYEQYF

J: TRBJ1-2
size: few
D: TRBD1
length: 14
V: TRBV19
DNA: TGTGCCAGTAGTCCCCGGACAGGGACGGCGGGCTACACCTTC
CDR3: CASSPRTGTAGYTF

J: TRBJ1-4
size: -
D: -
length: 14
V: TRBV7-9
DNA: TGTGCCAGCAGCCCGTTGGGGGGGAATGAAAAACTGTTTTTT
CDR3: CASSPLGGNEKLFF